The next 32 T cell receptor beta chains were all read from a single sample in a study of T cell responses to AZD1222 COVID-19 vaccine. Repertoires were generated with immunoSEQ multiplex PCR, while TCRdb's copy carries only in-frame clones and drops some. This sample has about 72,000 clones, with roughly 87% found just once. The source was peripheral blood, collected 28 days after the second AZD1222 dose. The source is an adult who received the AZD1222 COVID-19 vaccine.

This chain joins TRBV11-2 and TRBJ2-7; TRBD2 aligns across 12 bases. The length of the CDR3 is 16 residues. Losses at the gene ends were 0 bases for V and 4 bases for J; bases not matched to a gene: 4. The germline gives CDR1 SGHAT, CDR2 FQNNGV. The CDR3 DNA reads as TGTGCCAGCAGCTTAGAGCTAGCGGGAGGGGCGTACGAGCAGTACTTC. It is translated as CASSLELAGGAYEQYF.

With respect to this clone: Other DNA variants within this sample encode the same CDR3. The V call is TRBV5-1, the J call TRBJ2-7, with no clear D. Deletions cut 1 base from V and 3 bases from J, with 5 bases between. The CDR3 runs 12 residues. The V gene's germline CDR1 is SGHRS and CDR2 YFSETQ. CDR3 region: CASSLSSYEQYF. In nucleotides, the CDR3 is TGCGCCAGCAGCTTGTCAAGCTACGAGCAGTACTTC.

The V and J genes are TRBV11-3 and TRBJ2-7; D uncertain. V was clipped by 2 bases and J by 7 bases, with 12 bases between them. Germline V gene data show CDR1 as SGHNT and CDR2 as YENEEA. This CDR3 is built from 13 residues. The chain's CDR3 is CASSLSRSGEQYF. The CDR3 nucleotides read TGTGCCAGCAGCTTATCCCGCTCTGGTGAGCAGTACTTC.

The chain employs TRBV6-5 and TRBJ2-2, with a tentative D call TRBD2 (7 bases). Per the germline V gene, CDR1 is MNHEY and CDR2 is SVGAGI. The CDR3 extends over 16 amino acids. Between the trimmed V and J ends, which lost 4 bases and 1 base, there was a span of 13 bases. The CDR3 loop is CASSSGRGGNTGELFF. The CDR3 DNA reads TGTGCCAGCAGTTCTGGGAGGGGGGGGAACACCGGGGAGCTGTTTTTT.

The V call is TRBV19, the J call TRBJ1-1, with TRBD1 as a possible D gene (5 bases). CDR3 length: 13 residues. Germline V gene lookup returns CDR1 LNHDA and CDR2 SQIVND (reference sequence). The V end was cut by 6 bases, the J end by 8 bases, with 16 bases between. For the CDR3, the DNA is TGTGCCAGTAGGGTCAGGGACTCTACGGAAGCTTTCTTT. Translating it yields CASRVRDSTEAFF.

The V and J genes are TRBV12-3 or TRBV12-4 and TRBJ1-1; the D gene is possibly TRBD1 (5 bases). The CDR3 runs 13 residues. Trimming shortened V by 3 bases and J by 10 bases, and 15 bases separated the two germline ends. The CDR3, as DNA: TGTGCCAGCAGTTTCGTTCCTGGGGACCCAGCTTTCTTT. Translating it yields CASSFVPGDPAFF.

This clone was seen once. The chain is built from TRBV28 and TRBJ2-7; D is undetermined. The CDR3 length is 13 residues. Germline values: CDR1 MDHEN, CDR2 SYDVKM. Between the trimmed V and J ends, which lost 8 bases and 7 bases, there was a span of 18 bases. The CDR3 DNA sequence: TGTGCCAGCGTCGGCAGGCCCCTCGGGGAGCAGTACTTC. It encodes CASVGRPLGEQYF.

CDR3 amino acids: CASSLAGANYGYTF. The CDR3 region has the DNA TGTGCCAGCAGCTTGGCGGGAGCTAACTATGGCTACACCTTC. J is TRBJ1-2 and V is TRBV7-2, with D unclear. V was cut by 3 bases and J by 0 bases, with 8 bases left in between. Germline-derived CDR1 and CDR2 are SGHTA and FQGNSA. The CDR3 loop spans 14 amino acids.

The gene calls are TRBV5-1 and TRBJ2-3, with 8 bases that match TRBD2. The CDR3 is made up of 14 amino acids. The V gene end was trimmed by 0 bases and the J gene end by 3 bases; junction bases not matched to a gene: 0. Germline V lookup: CDR1 SGHRS, CDR2 YFSETQ. The DNA of the CDR3 is TGCGCCAGCAGCTTGGAGCGGGAGACAGATACGCAGTATTTT. This codes for CASSLERETDTQYF.

The chain couples TRBV12-3 or TRBV12-4 to TRBJ2-1; no reliable D call. CDR3 length: 11 residues. Trimming stripped 6 bases from V and 13 bases from J, with 13 bases between. CDR3 in DNA: TGTGCCAGCAGCTTAAACTCAGAACAGTTCTTC. Translation: CASSLNSEQFF.

This sequence joins TRBV6-4 and TRBJ1-5; D is uncertain. V dropped 3 bases and J dropped 9 bases, with 12 bases sitting between them. This CDR3 has 13 amino acids. Per the germline V gene, CDR1 is MRHNA and CDR2 is SNTAGT. CDR3 sequence (DNA): TGTGCCAGCAGTGAGTTCATCTCAGGGCCCCAGCATTTT. It encodes CASSEFISGPQHF.

The CDR3 loop is CASNSYRPDGRGNTIYF. The CDR3 coding sequence is TGTGCCAGTAATTCTTACCGGCCGGATGGCAGGGGAAACACCATATATTTT. The V call is TRBV19, the J call TRBJ1-3; no reliable D call. This CDR3 is built from 17 residues. V was cut by 7 bases and J by 4 bases, with 23 bases left in between. Germline CDR1 and CDR2: LNHDA and SQIVND (reference sequence).

The rearrangement joins TRBV9 to TRBJ2-1, with D perhaps TRBD2 (6 bases). The CDR3 spans 17 residues. Germline CDR1 is SGDLS and CDR2 is YYNGEE. With 0 bases removed from V and 10 bases from J, the gap between germline ends came to 23 bases. In nucleotides, the CDR3 is TGTGCCAGCAGCGTAGGATATGGGACTTGGGGCCTACGAGAGCAGTTCTTC. This encodes CASSVGYGTWGLREQFF.

The genes are TRBV29-1 and TRBJ1-2; no clear D. V was trimmed by 3 bases and J by 7 bases, leaving 15 bases between them. The germline gives CDR1 SQVTM, CDR2 ANQGSEA. The CDR3 extends over 13 amino acids. The DNA for the CDR3 is TGCAGCGTTGACGACTCTACGAGTAGTGGCTACACCTTC. Translation: CSVDDSTSSGYTF.

This CDR3 reads CAISEREEANEQFF. In DNA form, the CDR3 reads TGTGCCATCAGTGAACGGGAGGAGGCCAATGAGCAGTTCTTC. This chain joins TRBV10-3 and TRBJ2-1; 7 bases are shared with TRBD2. With 3 bases clipped from V and 6 bases from J, the junction kept 5 bases outside the gene matches. The CDR3 runs to 14 residues. The germline CDR1 and CDR2 sequences are ENHRY and SYGVKD.

The chain is built from TRBV5-4 and TRBJ2-7; D is perhaps TRBD1 (6 bases). Germline V gene sequence: CDR1 SGHNT, CDR2 YYREEE (reference sequence). The CDR3 consists of 17 residues. The ends were cut back, 3 bases at V and 2 bases at J, with 21 bases in the middle. DNA of the CDR3: TGTGCCAGCAGCTGGGGGCCAGGGTGGGCGAGGACCTACGAGCAGTACTTC. This translates into CASSWGPGWARTYEQYF.

The chain recombines TRBV27 with TRBJ1-5; a possible D gene is TRBD1 (6 bases). The CDR3 contains 14 residues. With 8 bases removed from V and 5 bases from J, the gap between germline ends came to 16 bases. Looked up from germline, CDR1 is MNHEY and CDR2 is SMNVEV (reference sequence). In DNA form, the CDR3 reads TGTGCCAGCGGCCGGCAGGGGCGGGATCAGCCCCAGCATTTT. Its translation: CASGRQGRDQPQHF.

CDR3 DNA sequence: TGTGCCAGCAGCCACCGGGACTCCCTGGCCACAGATACGCAGTATTTT. This gives the protein CASSHRDSLATDTQYF. This sequence joins TRBV21-1 and TRBJ2-3; the table's D call, TRBD2, has no DNA check behind it. TRBV21-1 is termed a pseudogene. This CDR3 is 16 amino acids long.

This clone has a handful of counts. V gene TRBV5-1 combines with J gene TRBJ2-6; D unresolved. The germline V and J ends were trimmed by 1 base and 2 bases, with 13 bases remaining between them. Looked up from germline, CDR1 is SGHRS and CDR2 is YFSETQ. This CDR3 region has 17 residues. Here the CDR3 reads CASSLLSIGTGANVLTF. Here the CDR3 DNA reads TGCGCCAGCAGCTTGCTTTCAATTGGTACTGGGGCCAACGTCCTGACTTTC.

V gene TRBV4-3 combines with J gene TRBJ2-7; possibly TRBD1 for D (5 bases). The V end was cut by 0 bases, the J end by 2 bases, with 11 bases between. The germline V gene has CDR1 LGHNA and CDR2 YSLEER. This CDR3 contains 15 residues. CDR3 bases: TGCGCCAGCAGCCAAGACAGGGTCCCCACCTACGAGCAGTACTTC. This encodes CASSQDRVPTYEQYF.

This chain links TRBV3-1 (or the pseudogene TRBV3-2) with TRBJ1-2; D perhaps matches TRBD1 (5 bases). Trimming pared 4 bases from V and 3 bases from J, leaving 12 bases between. This CDR3 is 14 amino acids long. Germline assignment: CDR1 LGHDT and CDR2 YNNKEL (reference sequence). CDR3 nucleotide sequence: TGTGCCAGCAGCCCCACGGGGGTCGACTATGGCTACACCTTC. This sequence encodes CASSPTGVDYGYTF.

V gene TRBV28 combines with J gene TRBJ2-1, with TRBD1 as a possible D gene (5 bases). With 4 bases removed from V and 10 bases from J, the gap between germline ends came to 8 bases. This CDR3 spans 11 amino acids. In germline, CDR1 is MDHEN, CDR2 SYDVKM. CDR3 loop: CASSSSGEQFF. The CDR3 nucleotides read TGTGCCAGCAGTTCTTCAGGGGAGCAGTTCTTC. Full variable domain (rest looked up from reference TRBV28 and TRBJ2-1): DVKVTQSSRYLVKRTGEKVFLECVQDMDHENMFWYRQDPGLGLRLIYFSYDVKMKEKGDIPEGYSVSREKKERFSLILESASTNQTSMYLCASSSSGEQFFGPGTRLTVL.

V is TRBV19 and J is TRBJ1-3; D may be TRBD1 (6 bases). Trimming shortened V by 8 bases and J by 0 bases, and 14 bases separated the two germline ends. Germline loops: CDR1 LNHDA, CDR2 SQIVND (reference sequence). This CDR3 is 15 amino acids long. The DNA of the CDR3 is TGTGCCAGTGGAGGACAGACTAACTCTGGAAACACCATATATTTT. Translating it yields CASGGQTNSGNTIYF.

The chain couples TRBV27 to TRBJ2-7; tentative D call: TRBD2 (5 bases). V shed 5 bases and J shed 3 bases, with 17 bases lying between them. In germline, CDR1 is MNHEY, CDR2 SMNVEV (reference sequence). CDR3 length equals 15 residues. The CDR3 reads CASSVTKTLLYEQYF. CDR3 sequence (DNA): TGTGCCAGCAGTGTGACTAAAACCCTACTCTACGAGCAGTACTTC.

This clone has only a few counts. CDR3 coding DNA: TGTGCCAGCAGCGCGAACACCGGGGAGCTGTTTTTT. This encodes CASSANTGELFF. The chain carries TRBV7-3 and TRBJ2-2; D remains ambiguous. Germline V gene sequence: CDR1 SGHTA, CDR2 FQGTGA. V was clipped by 5 bases and J by 0 bases, with 1 base between them. This CDR3 has 12 residues.

This chain connects TRBV5-1 to TRBJ2-5, with 13 bases lining up with TRBD2. The CDR3 sequence is 15 residues long. The germline V gene encodes CDR1 SGHRS and CDR2 YFSETQ. After removal of 2 bases from V and 5 bases from J, the junction contained 3 bases not matched to a gene. CDR3 sequence (DNA): TGCGCCAGCAGCTTAGGACTAGCGGGAGTTGAGACCCAGTACTTC. This translates into CASSLGLAGVETQYF.

DNA for the CDR3: TGTGCCAGCAGCGTCACCGGGACTGGTCAGCCCCAGCATTTT. It translates to CASSVTGTGQPQHF. The V call is TRBV7-2, the J call TRBJ1-5, with a possible D match to TRBD1 (5 bases). V lost 5 bases to trimming and J lost 6 bases, with 14 bases between them. This CDR3 has 14 residues. CDR1 and CDR2 from the germline V gene are SGHTA and FQGNSA.

J is TRBJ1-5 and V is TRBV19; D is unresolved. There are 15 residues in the CDR3. The ends were cut back, 3 bases at V and 0 bases at J, with 9 bases in the middle. Germline values: CDR1 LNHDA, CDR2 SQIVND (reference sequence). The CDR3 sequence: CASSMGYGSNQPQHF. The CDR3 DNA is TGTGCCAGTAGTATGGGGTACGGTAGCAATCAGCCCCAGCATTTT.

The chain couples TRBV18 to TRBJ2-1; no clear D. The CDR3 is made up of 16 amino acids. From germline, CDR1 is KGHSH and CDR2 LQKENI. V lost 3 bases, J lost 2 bases, and 14 bases lay in between. The CDR3 bases are TGTGCCAGCTCACCCCGGTCTGTCTCGGCCTACAATGAGCAGTTCTTC. The encoded protein is CASSPRSVSAYNEQFF.

The chain recombines TRBV6-1 with TRBJ2-1, with TRBD2 matching 11 bases. V shed 5 bases and J 7 bases; nucleotides not matched to a gene: 7. Per the germline V gene, CDR1 is MNHNS and CDR2 is SASEGT. The CDR3 loop spans 15 amino acids. CDR3 coding DNA: TGTGCCAGCAGTAAAGGACTAGCGGGTAGGAATGAGCAGTTCTTC. Residues: CASSKGLAGRNEQFF.

The chain has TRBV11-1 and TRBJ1-1, with D possibly matching TRBD1 (6 bases). Germline values: CDR1 SGHAT, CDR2 FQDESV (reference sequence). V was cut by 5 bases and J by 10 bases, with 14 bases left in between. The CDR3 extends over 12 amino acids. CDR3: CASSQGTQRAFF. The CDR3, as DNA: TGTGCCAGCAGCCAGGGGACCCAGAGAGCTTTCTTT.

This chain connects TRBV9 to TRBJ2-3; 8 nucleotides match TRBD1. The CDR3 covers 16 residues. Germline V gene lookup returns CDR1 SGDLS and CDR2 YYNGEE. J was trimmed by 2 bases and V by 0 bases; bases with no gene match: 5. The CDR3 sequence is CASSVAGGQDTDTQYF. CDR3 DNA: TGTGCCAGCAGCGTAGCTGGGGGACAGGACACAGATACGCAGTATTTT.